This TCR beta chain was found in a study of blood T cell repertoires in COVID-19 (dated by TCRdb to the early 2020s). As for the study more broadly: Samples from collaborators originated in the United States, Italy and Spain and spanned both the acute and convalescent phases of COVID-19. The repertoires were released in a freely available public database intended as a resource for research on the immune response to SARS-CoV-2. Nearly every sample came with metadata listing a de-identified subject ID, COVID-19 status, age in years and sex. Deeply sampled blood TCRbeta repertoires from subjects exposed to, actively infected with, or recovered from COVID-19 were included in the dataset. The prospective study material was composed of cDNA or gDNA derived from T cells, B-cell-depleted T cells, or PBMCs. Where HLA class I and class II types were available, the types were taken from metadata supplied by the sample provider, not from assay-based typing. Samples were obtained from the ongoing ImmuneRACE study (first 160 participants) and from approximately 1,200 subjects provided by 6 global collaborators.

Whole blood was collected in K2EDTA tubes by collaborating institutions according to the institutions' own protocols. For TCRbeta analysis, collaborator samples were shipped as frozen whole blood, as isolated PBMCs, or as DNA extracted from either sample type. This clone came up once. Its antigen is still unknown. The record has no base qualities; no much larger clone is one base away. The germline V gene (reference sequence) supplies CDR1 LNHNV and CDR2 YYDKDF. V is reduced by 7 bases and J by 3 bases, leaving a spacing of 15 bases between them. There are 14 amino acids in the CDR3, from cysteine to phenylalanine inclusive. The entry retains the CDR3 DNA only, 42 bases that are in frame from base 1. The research as a whole found: How much clinical and demographic metadata was included differed by source and by participant, and the metadata was provided uncurated.

The immunoSEQ Assay, a bias-controlled multiplex PCR, was used to amplify TCRbeta CDR3 regions from genomic DNA. The published analysis was carried out like this. Within the assay, amplification of reference gene primers was used to estimate how many nucleated cells each sample contained. Sequence reads were collapsed and filtered to measure the absolute abundance of every unique TCRbeta CDR3 rearrangement. For each sample, productive Simpson clonality was calculated as the square root of Simpson's diversity index across productive rearrangements. TCRdb obtained this table from immuneACCESS and retained in-frame rearrangements with V and J assigned. These tables miss some clones; where compared with another copy, unresolved V genes account for less than half of the shortfall, and the remainder is unexplained. The V and J calls and clone size are taken from that table; D and trimming were inferred from the DNA. In all, the sample holds roughly 100,000 clones, and 88% of those were seen once. The top ten clonotypes cover roughly 5% of the sample.

This chain joins TRBV15 to TRBJ2-5; too little of a D gene remains to name it. The sequence was obtained from a woman older than 75 with active COVID-19. The sequenced material came from peripheral blood. This receptor carries the CDR3 CATTRQRFEETQYF. The sequence in DNA is TGTGCCACCACCCGACAAAGGTTTGAAGAGACCCAGTACTTC.